This T cell receptor (beta chain) emerged from a study of T-cell memory formation after mild COVID-19. CDR3 length equals 13 residues. The V end was cut by 4 bases, the J end by 0 bases, with 6 bases between. Germline V gene data show CDR1 as SGHDN and CDR2 as FVKESK. TCRdb passed the 5' RACE reads through MiXCR, listing each CDR3 protein once. The sample holds 100,000 to 120,000 distinct CDR3 sequences, roughly 19% seen once. This clonotype has just a few counts. This rearrangement joins TRBV14 to TRBJ1-2; possible D gene TRBD1, 6 bases. Sequenced material: PBMCs or a T cell subset sorted from them (not recorded which). This clonotype was obtained from a man aged 18 to 30 who had mild COVID-19 (a few samples of this study predate the infection). Cell type and time point are not known. In DNA, the CDR3 is TGTGCCAGCAGCCGGGACACTAACTATGGCTACACCTTC. As protein: CASSRDTNYGYTF.